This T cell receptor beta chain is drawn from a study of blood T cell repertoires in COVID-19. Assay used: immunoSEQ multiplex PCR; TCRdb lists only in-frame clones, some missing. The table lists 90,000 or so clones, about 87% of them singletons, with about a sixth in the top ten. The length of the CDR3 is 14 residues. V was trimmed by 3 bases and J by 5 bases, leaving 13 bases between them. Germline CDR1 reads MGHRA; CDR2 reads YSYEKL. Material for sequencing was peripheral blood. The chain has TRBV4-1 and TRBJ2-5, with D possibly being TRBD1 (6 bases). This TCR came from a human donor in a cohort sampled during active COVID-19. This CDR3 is CASSHRGQGETQYF. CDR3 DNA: TGCGCCAGCAGCCATCGGGGACAAGGGGAGACCCAGTACTTC.